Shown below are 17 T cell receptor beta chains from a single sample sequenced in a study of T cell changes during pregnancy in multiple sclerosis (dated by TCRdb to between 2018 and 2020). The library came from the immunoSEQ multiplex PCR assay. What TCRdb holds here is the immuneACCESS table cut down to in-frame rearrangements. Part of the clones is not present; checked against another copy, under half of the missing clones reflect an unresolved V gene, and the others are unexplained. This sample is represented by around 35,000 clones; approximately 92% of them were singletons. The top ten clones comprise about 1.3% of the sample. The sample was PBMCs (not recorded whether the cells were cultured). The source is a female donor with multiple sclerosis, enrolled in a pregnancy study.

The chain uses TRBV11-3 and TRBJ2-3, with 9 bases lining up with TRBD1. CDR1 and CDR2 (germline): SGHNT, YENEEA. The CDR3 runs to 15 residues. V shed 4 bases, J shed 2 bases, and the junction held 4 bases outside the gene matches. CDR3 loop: CASSWGQGNTDTQYF. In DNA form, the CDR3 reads TGTGCCAGCAGCTGGGGACAGGGAAACACAGATACGCAGTATTTT.

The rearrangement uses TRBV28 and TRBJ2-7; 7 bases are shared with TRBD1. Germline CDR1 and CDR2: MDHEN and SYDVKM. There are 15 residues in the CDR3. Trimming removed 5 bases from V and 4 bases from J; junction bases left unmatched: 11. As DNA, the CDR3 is TGTGCCAGCAGTGCCCCCGGGACAGACTATTACGAGCAGTACTTC. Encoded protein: CASSAPGTDYYEQYF.

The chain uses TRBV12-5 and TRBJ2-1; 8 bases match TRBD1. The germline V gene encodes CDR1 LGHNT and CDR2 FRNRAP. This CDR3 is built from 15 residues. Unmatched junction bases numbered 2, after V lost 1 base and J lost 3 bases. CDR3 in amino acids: CASGLAQGDYNEQFF. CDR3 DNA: TGTGCTAGTGGTTTGGCACAGGGGGACTACAATGAGCAGTTCTTC.

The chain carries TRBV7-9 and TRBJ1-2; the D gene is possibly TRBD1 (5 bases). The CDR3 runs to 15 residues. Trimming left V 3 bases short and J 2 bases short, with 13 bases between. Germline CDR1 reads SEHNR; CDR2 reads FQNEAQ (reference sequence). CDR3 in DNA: TGTGCCAGCAGCTTGTTGTTAACAGGAAACTATGGCTACACCTTC. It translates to CASSLLLTGNYGYTF.

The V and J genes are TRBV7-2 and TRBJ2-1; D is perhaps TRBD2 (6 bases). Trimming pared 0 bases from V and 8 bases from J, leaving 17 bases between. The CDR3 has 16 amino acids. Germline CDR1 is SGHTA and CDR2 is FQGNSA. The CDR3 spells CASSLANGSPSDEQFF. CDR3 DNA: TGTGCCAGCAGCTTAGCGAACGGGAGTCCAAGCGATGAGCAGTTCTTC.

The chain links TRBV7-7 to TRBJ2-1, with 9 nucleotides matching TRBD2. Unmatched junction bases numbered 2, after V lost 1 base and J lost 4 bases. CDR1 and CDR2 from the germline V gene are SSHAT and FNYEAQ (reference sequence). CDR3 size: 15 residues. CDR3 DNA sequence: TGTGCCAGCAGCTTAGGAGCGGGAGGTTACAATGAGCAGTTCTTC. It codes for CASSLGAGGYNEQFF.

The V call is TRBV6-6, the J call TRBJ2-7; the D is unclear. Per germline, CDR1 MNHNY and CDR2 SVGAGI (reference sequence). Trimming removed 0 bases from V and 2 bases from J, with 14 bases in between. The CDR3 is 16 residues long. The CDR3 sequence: CASSYSKGPFPYEQYF. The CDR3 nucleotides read TGTGCCAGCAGTTACTCAAAGGGCCCATTCCCCTACGAGCAGTACTTC.

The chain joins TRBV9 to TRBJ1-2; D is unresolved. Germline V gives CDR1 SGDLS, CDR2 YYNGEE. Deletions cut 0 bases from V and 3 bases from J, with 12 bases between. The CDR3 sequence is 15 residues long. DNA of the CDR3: TGTGCCAGCAGCGTAGGGGGTTCTTTGGACTATGGCTACACCTTC. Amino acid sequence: CASSVGGSLDYGYTF.

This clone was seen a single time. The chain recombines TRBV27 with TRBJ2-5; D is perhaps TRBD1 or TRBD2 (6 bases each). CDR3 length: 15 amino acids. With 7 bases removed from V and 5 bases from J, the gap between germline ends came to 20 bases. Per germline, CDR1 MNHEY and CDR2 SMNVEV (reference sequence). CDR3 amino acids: CASKGERGNRETQYF. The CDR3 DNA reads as TGTGCCAGCAAGGGGGAACGGGGGAACCGGGAGACCCAGTACTTC.

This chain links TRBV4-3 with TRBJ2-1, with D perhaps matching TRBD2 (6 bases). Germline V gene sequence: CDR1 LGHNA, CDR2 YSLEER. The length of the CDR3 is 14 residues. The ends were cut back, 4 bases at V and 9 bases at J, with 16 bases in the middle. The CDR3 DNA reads TGCGCCAGCAGCCGAGAATCAGGGAGGACTGAGCAGTTCTTC. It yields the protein CASSRESGRTEQFF.

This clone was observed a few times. CDR3 residues: CASSLGGGRFSYEQYF. The CDR3 DNA reads as TGTGCCAGCAGCTTAGGAGGAGGTCGGTTCTCCTACGAGCAGTACTTC. This chain uses TRBV7-2 with TRBJ2-7; perhaps TRBD2 as D (5 bases). This CDR3 comprises 16 residues. The V gene lost 1 base and the J gene lost 0 bases, with 13 bases spanning the gap. The germline gives CDR1 SGHTA, CDR2 FQGNSA.

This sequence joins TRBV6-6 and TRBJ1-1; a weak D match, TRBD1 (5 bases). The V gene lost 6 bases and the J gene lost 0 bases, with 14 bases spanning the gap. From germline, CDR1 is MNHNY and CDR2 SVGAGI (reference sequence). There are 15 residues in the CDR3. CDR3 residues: CASSYKGVLNTEAFF. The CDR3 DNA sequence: TGTGCCAGCAGCTACAAAGGGGTTTTGAACACTGAAGCTTTCTTT.

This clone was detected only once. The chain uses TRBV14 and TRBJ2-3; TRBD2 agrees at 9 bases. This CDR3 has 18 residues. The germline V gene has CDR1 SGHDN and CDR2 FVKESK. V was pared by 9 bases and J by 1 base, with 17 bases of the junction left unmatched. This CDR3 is CARKRQGGGRGGTDTQYF. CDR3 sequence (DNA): TGTGCCAGAAAGAGACAGGGCGGCGGGAGGGGAGGCACAGATACGCAGTATTTT. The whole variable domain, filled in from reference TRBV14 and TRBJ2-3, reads EAGVTQFPSHSVIEKGQTVTLRCDPISGHDNLYWYRRVMGKEIKFLLHFVKESKQDESGMPNNRFLAERTGGTYSTLKVQPAELEDSGVYFCARKRQGGGRGGTDTQYFGPGTRLTVL.

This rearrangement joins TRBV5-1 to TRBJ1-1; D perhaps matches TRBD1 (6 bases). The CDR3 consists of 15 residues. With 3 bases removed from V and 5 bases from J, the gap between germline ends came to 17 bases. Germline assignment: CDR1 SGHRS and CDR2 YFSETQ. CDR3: CASSSQTGGGTEAFF. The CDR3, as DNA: TGCGCCAGCAGCTCACAGACAGGCGGTGGGACTGAAGCTTTCTTT.

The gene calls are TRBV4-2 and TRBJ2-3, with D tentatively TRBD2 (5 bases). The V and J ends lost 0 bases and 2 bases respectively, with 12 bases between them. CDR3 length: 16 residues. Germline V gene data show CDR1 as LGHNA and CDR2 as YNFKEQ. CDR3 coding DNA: TGTGCCAGCAGCCAAGAGTTGGTAGCGCACACAGATACGCAGTATTTT. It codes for CASSQELVAHTDTQYF.

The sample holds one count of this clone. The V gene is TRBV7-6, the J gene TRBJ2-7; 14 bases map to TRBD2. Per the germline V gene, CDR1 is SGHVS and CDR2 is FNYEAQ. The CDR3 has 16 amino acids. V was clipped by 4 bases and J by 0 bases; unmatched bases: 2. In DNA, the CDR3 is TGTGCCAGCAGCTCCGGGACTAGCGGGAGCTCCTACGAGCAGTACTTC. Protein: CASSSGTSGSSYEQYF. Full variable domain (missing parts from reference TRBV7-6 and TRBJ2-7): GAGVSQSPRYKVTKRGQDVALRCDPISGHVSLYWYRQALGQGPEFLTYFNYEAQQDKSGLPNDRFSAERPEGSISTLTIQRTEQRDSAMYRCASSSGTSGSSYEQYFGPGTRLTVT.

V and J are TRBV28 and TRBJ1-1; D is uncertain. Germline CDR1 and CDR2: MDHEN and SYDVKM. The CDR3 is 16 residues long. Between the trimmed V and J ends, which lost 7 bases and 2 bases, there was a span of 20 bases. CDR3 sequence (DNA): TGTGCCAGCACGAGTAGGCAGTTCTTCCAAAACACTGAAGCTTTCTTT. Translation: CASTSRQFFQNTEAFF.